The rows below give T cell receptor beta chains drawn from one sample of a study of blood T cell repertoires in COVID-19. The assay was immunoSEQ multiplex PCR, and TCRdb's table has in-frame clones only and misses some. The sample has a few hundred thousand clones, 82% seen once. The sequencing sample was made of peripheral blood. The origin of the receptors is a woman aged 80 or over with acute or convalescent COVID-19. Both conserved end residues are part of each CDR3. D genes are given only for firm matches. The size field is filled for only some rows; it gives once, few, many or a size class.

cdr3_aa cdr3_nt v_call d_call clone_size j_call
CASSFSYTEAFF TGTGCCAGCAGCTTCTCGTACACTGAAGCTTTCTTT TRBV7-2 NA NA TRBJ1-1
CATSRVVGVYEQYF TGTGCCACCAGCAGAGTTGTCGGGGTATACGAGCAGTACTTC TRBV15 NA few TRBJ2-7
CATSEGAYTEAFF TGTGCCACCAGCGAGGGGGCGTACACTGAAGCTTTCTTT TRBV24-1 TRBD1 NA TRBJ1-1
CASSIGQGSTEAFF TGTGCCAGTAGTATAGGGCAGGGAAGCACTGAAGCTTTCTTT TRBV19 NA NA TRBJ1-1
CASSQSGLGEKLFF TGTGCCAGCAGCCAGTCAGGGTTGGGCGAAAAACTGTTTTTT TRBV3-1/TRBV3-2 NA NA TRBJ1-4
CASTPSGIQETQYF TGTGCCAGCACACCAAGCGGGATACAAGAGACCCAGTACTTC TRBV9 TRBD2 NA TRBJ2-5
CASSSYSLSPLHF TGTGCCAGCAGCTCCTACAGCCTTTCACCCCTCCACTTT TRBV5-6 NA NA TRBJ1-6
CASSQGGQVPGNTIYF TGTGCCAGCAGCCAGGGGGGACAGGTTCCTGGAAACACCATATATTTT TRBV4-2 TRBD1 NA TRBJ1-3
CASSPYVGGTDSYGYTF TGTGCCAGCTCACCGTACGTTGGAGGGACAGACTCCTATGGCTACACCTTC TRBV18 TRBD1 NA TRBJ1-2
CASRARLGSGGYTF TGTGCCAGCAGAGCGCGGCTTGGGAGTGGCGGCTACACCTTC TRBV27 NA NA TRBJ1-2